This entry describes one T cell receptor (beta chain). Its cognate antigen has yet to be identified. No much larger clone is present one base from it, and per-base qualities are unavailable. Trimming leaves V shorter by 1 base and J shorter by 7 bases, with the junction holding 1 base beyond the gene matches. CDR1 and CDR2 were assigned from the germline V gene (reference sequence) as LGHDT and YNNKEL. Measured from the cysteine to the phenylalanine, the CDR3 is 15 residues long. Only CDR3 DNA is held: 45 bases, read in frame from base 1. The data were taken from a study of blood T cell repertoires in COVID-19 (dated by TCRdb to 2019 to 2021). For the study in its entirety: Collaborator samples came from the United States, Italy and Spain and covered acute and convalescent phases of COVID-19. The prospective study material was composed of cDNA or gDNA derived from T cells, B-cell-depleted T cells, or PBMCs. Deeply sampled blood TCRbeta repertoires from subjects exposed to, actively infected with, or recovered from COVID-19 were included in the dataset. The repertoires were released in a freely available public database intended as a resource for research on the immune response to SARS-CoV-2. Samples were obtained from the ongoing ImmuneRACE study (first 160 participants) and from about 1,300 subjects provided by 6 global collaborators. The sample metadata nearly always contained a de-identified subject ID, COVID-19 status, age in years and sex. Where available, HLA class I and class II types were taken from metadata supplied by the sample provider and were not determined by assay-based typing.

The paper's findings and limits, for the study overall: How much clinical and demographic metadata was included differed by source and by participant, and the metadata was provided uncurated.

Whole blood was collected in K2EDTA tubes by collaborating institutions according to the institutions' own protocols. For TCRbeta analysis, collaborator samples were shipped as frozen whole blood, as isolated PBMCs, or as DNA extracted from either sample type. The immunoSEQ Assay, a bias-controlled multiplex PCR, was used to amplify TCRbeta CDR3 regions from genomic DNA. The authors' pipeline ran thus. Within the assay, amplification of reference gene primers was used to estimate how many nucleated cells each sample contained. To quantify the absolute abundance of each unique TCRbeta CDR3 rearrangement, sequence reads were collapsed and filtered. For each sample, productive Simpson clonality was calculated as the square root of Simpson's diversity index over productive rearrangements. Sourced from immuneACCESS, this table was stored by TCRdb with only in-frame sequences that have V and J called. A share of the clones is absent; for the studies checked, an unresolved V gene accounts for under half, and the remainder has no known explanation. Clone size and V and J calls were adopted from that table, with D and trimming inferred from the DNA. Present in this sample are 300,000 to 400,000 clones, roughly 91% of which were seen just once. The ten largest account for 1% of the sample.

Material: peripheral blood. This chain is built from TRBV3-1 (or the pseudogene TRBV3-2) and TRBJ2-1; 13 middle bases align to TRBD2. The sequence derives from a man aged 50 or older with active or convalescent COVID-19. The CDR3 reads CASSQGTSGRNEQFF. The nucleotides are TGTGCCAGCAGCCAAGGGACTAGCGGGAGAAATGAGCAGTTCTTC.